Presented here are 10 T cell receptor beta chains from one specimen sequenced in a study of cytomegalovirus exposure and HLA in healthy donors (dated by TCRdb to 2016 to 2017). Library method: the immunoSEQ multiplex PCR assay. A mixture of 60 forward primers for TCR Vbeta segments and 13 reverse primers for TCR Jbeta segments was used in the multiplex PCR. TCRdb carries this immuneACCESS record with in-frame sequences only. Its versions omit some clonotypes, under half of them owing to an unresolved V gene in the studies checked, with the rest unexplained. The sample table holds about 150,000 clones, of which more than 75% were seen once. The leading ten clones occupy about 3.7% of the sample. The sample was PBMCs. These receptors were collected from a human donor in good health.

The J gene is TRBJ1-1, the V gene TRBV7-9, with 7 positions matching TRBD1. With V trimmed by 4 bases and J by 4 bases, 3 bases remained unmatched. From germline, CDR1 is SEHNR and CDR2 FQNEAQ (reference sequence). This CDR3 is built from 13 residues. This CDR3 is CASSSNRGTEAFF. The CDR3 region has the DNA TGTGCCAGCAGCTCGAACAGGGGCACTGAAGCTTTCTTT.

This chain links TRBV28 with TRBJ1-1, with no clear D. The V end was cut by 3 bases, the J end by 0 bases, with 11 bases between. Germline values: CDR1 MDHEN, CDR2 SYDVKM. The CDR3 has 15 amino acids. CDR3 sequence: CASSFLGSMNTEAFF. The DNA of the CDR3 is TGTGCCAGCAGTTTTTTAGGGAGTATGAACACTGAAGCTTTCTTT.

Written as DNA, the CDR3 is TGTGCCAGTAAGCCCCACCAGGCTTATAGCACAGATACGCAGTATTTT. This translates into CASKPHQAYSTDTQYF. The chain combines TRBV19 with TRBJ2-3, with unresolved D. Trimming left V 7 bases short and J 0 bases short, with 17 bases between. This CDR3 has 16 residues. Germline values: CDR1 LNHDA, CDR2 SQIVND (reference sequence). Full variable domain (remainder filled in from reference TRBV19 and TRBJ2-3): DGGITQSPKYLFRKEGQNVTLSCEQNLNHDAMYWYRQDPGQGLRLIYYSQIVNDFQKGDIAEGYSVSREKKESFPLTVTSAQKNPTAFYLCASKPHQAYSTDTQYFGPGTRLTVL.

The CDR3 reads CASCFSGGGEQFF. In DNA, the CDR3 is TGTGCCAGCTGCTTTTCAGGGGGAGGCGAGCAGTTCTTC. The J gene is TRBJ2-1, the V gene TRBV6-5, with D perhaps matching TRBD1 (7 bases). CDR3 length equals 13 residues. V lost 8 bases, J lost 10 bases, and 18 bases lay in between. CDR1 is MNHEY and CDR2 is SVGAGI in the germline V gene.

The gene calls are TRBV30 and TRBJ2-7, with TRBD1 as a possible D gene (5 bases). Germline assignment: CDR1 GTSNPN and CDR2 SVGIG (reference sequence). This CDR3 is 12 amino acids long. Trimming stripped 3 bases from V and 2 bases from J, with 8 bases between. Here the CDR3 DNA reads TGTGCCTGGAGGGACACTACCTACGAGCAGTACTTC. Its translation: CAWRDTTYEQYF.

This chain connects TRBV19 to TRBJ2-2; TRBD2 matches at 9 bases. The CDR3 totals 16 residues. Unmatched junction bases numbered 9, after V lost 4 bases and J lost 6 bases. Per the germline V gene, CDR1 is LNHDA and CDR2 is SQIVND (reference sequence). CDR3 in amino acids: CASSKWGTSKPGELFF. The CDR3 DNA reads TGTGCCAGTAGTAAATGGGGGACTAGCAAGCCCGGGGAGCTGTTTTTT.

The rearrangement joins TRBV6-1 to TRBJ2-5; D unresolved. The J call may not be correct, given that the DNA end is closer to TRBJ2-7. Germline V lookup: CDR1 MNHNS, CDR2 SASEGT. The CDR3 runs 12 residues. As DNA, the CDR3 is TGTGCCAGCAGGGTAGTCTCCTACGAGCAGTACTTC. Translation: CASRVVSYEQYF.

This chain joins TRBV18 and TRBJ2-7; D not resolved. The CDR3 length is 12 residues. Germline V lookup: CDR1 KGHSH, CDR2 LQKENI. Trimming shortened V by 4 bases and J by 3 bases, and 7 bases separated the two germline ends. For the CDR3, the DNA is TGTGCCAGCTCACAACAGAACTACGAGCAGTACTTC. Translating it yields CASSQQNYEQYF.

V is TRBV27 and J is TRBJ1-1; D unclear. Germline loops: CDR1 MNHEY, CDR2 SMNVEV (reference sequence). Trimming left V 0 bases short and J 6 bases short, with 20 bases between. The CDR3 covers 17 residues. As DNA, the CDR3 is TGTGCCAGCAGTTTATCGCCCCCCCGCAGGCGCTTCTCTGAAGCTTTCTTT. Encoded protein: CASSLSPPRRRFSEAFF.

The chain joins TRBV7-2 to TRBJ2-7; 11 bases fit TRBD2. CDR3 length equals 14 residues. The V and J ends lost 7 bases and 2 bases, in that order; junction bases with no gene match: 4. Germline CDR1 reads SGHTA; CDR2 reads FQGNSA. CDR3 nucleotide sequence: TGTGCCAGCAATCTAGCGGGAGGCCCCTACGAGCAGTACTTC. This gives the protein CASNLAGGPYEQYF. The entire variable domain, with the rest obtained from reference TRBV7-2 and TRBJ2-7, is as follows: GAGVSQSPSNKVTEKGKDVELRCDPISGHTALYWYRQSLGQGLEFLIYFQGNSAPDKSGLPSDRFSAERTGGSVSTLTIQRTQQEDSAVYLCASNLAGGPYEQYFGPGTRLTVT.